These T cell receptor beta chains were read from a single sample in a study of human T cells and chemical hapten exposure. TCRdb re-called the RACE reads with MiXCR, one entry per CDR3 protein. This table holds approximately 100,000 distinct CDR3 sequences, roughly 9.1% found once. The starting material was whole blood, obtained in connection with sensitization to the hapten diphenylcyclopropenone (DPC). Receptors were obtained from a middle-aged woman with alopecia areata. Some clones in this sample may be carry-over from other donors' samples. CDR3s include the opening cysteine and the closing phenylalanine or tryptophan. A D gene is named only where the DNA matches it firmly. Clone size is given for some rows only: seen once, a few or many times, or a class if the clone is expanded.

J gene	V gene	clone size	D gene	CDR3 protein	CDR3 DNA
TRBJ2-7	TRBV30	.	TRBD2	CAWSVRGGGSSYEQYF	TGTGCCTGGAGTGTACGAGGCGGGGGGTCCTCCTACGAGCAGTACTTC
TRBJ2-2	TRBV6-6	many	TRBD2	CASRKTSGGLQNTGELFF	TGTGCCAGCAGGAAAACTAGCGGGGGGCTCCAGAACACCGGGGAGCTGTTTTTT
TRBJ2-7	TRBV20-1	many	TRBD1	CSASPFGTAAYEQYF	TGCAGTGCTAGTCCTTTTGGGACAGCGGCCTACGAGCAGTACTTC
TRBJ2-3	TRBV6-5	many	TRBD2	CASSYSGSGASTDTQYF	TGTGCCAGCAGTTACTCGGGTAGCGGGGCGTCCACAGATACGCAGTATTTT
TRBJ2-7	TRBV6-2/TRBV6-3	.	TRBD2	CASSGTSGAYEQYF	TGTGCCAGCAGTGGGACTAGCGGGGCCTACGAGCAGTACTTC
TRBJ1-2	TRBV18	many	.	CASSTSTEANYGYTF	TGTGCCAGCTCAACTTCGACAGAAGCTAACTATGGCTACACCTTC
TRBJ1-4	TRBV7-2	many	.	CASSSSGQINEKLFF	TGTGCCAGCAGCTCCTCAGGACAGATTAATGAAAAACTGTTTTTT
TRBJ2-1	TRBV9	few	.	CASSPKVPVSSYNEQFF	TGTGCCAGCAGCCCGAAGGTCCCTGTAAGCTCCTACAATGAGCAGTTCTTC
TRBJ2-7	TRBV30	.	.	CAWRRAGTKYEQYF	TGTGCCTGGAGGAGGGCAGGGACGAAGTACGAGCAGTACTTC
TRBJ2-7	TRBV7-8	many	TRBD2	CASSGLAAYEQYF	TGTGCTAGTTCGGGACTAGCGGCCTACGAGCAGTACTTC
TRBJ1-4	TRBV25-1	few	.	CASSEFTDEKLFF	TGTGCCAGCAGTGAATTCACAGATGAAAAACTGTTTTTT
TRBJ1-4	TRBV15	.	.	CATSRDPPGSTNEKLFF	TGTGCCACCAGCAGAGATCCGCCTGGATCAACTAATGAAAAACTGTTTTTT
TRBJ2-7	TRBV10-2	many	.	CASNQGDSRYEQYF	TGCGCCAGCAACCAAGGCGATTCCCGCTACGAGCAGTACTTC
TRBJ1-5	TRBV7-6	.	TRBD1	CASSAGQDSNQPQHF	TGTGCCAGCAGCGCAGGACAGGATAGCAATCAGCCCCAGCATTTT
TRBJ2-1	TRBV7-3	many	TRBD1	CASSWRQGNEQFF	TGTGCCAGCAGCTGGAGACAGGGCAATGAGCAGTTCTTC
TRBJ2-6	TRBV7-9	many	.	CASSPPTAAGANVLTF	TGTGCCAGCAGCCCACCAACGGCGGCTGGGGCCAACGTCCTGACTTTC
TRBJ2-7	TRBV30	.	TRBD2	CAWSSAGGYYEQYF	TGTGCCTGGAGTTCAGCGGGGGGCTACTACGAGCAGTACTTC
TRBJ1-1	TRBV12-3/TRBV12-4	few	.	CASSITLRGTEAFF	TGTGCCAGCAGTATAACACTAAGAGGCACTGAAGCTTTCTTT
TRBJ2-1	TRBV7-6	.	.	CASSLAKGPNEQFF	TGTGCCAGCAGCTTAGCGAAGGGCCCCAATGAGCAGTTCTTC
TRBJ2-7	TRBV6-5	many	TRBD1	CASSYSFGQGFVYEQYF	TGTGCCAGCAGTTACTCCTTCGGACAGGGTTTCGTCTACGAGCAGTACTTC
TRBJ1-1	TRBV12-3/TRBV12-4	many	TRBD1	CASSPISGQGVGLLLYTEAFF	TGTGCCAGCAGTCCCATATCAGGACAGGGGGTTGGACTTTTGCTTTACACTGAAGCTTTCTTT
TRBJ1-5	TRBV6-2/TRBV6-3	many	.	CASTLGQISNQPQHF	TGTGCCAGCACCCTCGGGCAGATTAGCAATCAGCCCCAGCATTTT
TRBJ2-3	TRBV6-4	.	TRBD1	CASSETGSPDTQYF	TGTGCCAGCAGTGAGACAGGGAGCCCAGATACGCAGTATTTT